This T cell receptor (beta chain) was obtained from a study of T cells in Graves' hyperthyroidism and ophthalmopathy. General observations from the study: From stable hyperthyroidism, ophthalmopathy was set apart by a 13 V-J model. Median prediction lead before ophthalmopathy onset was 6.5 months with the model.

V lost 0 bases and J 4 bases, leaving 7 bases between the germline ends. CDR3 length equals 13 residues. Germline loops: CDR1 SGHKS, CDR2 YYEKEE (reference sequence). This clonotype was recorded at least ten times. The antigen remains unidentified. Amplified TCR beta CDR3 regions derived from RNA transcripts. Initially, a first-round RT-PCR of the TCR CDR3 employed the HTBI primer set. TCRdb re-called the multiplex PCR reads with MiXCR, one entry per CDR3 protein. The sample holds about 610,000 distinct CDR3 sequences, roughly 50% seen once. The chain has TRBV5-5 and TRBJ2-5, with D unresolved. The sequenced sample consisted of peripheral blood or thyroid tissue (not recorded which). The clonotype originates from a woman aged 18-29 years with Graves' hyperthyroidism. The CDR3: CASSLVTPETQYF. The CDR3 DNA sequence: TGTGCCAGCAGCTTGGTTACTCCAGAGACCCAGTACTTC.